These T cell receptor beta chains were read from a single sample in a study of metastatic and nonmetastatic thyroid tumors. MiXCR re-clonotyped the PCR reads for TCRdb. The repertoire holds under 95,000 clones, with about 12% as singletons. Sequencing was performed on blood. Receptors originate from a female donor with papillary thyroid cancer or a benign thyroid nodule (not recorded which). Some clones in this sample may be carry-over from other donors' samples. The CDR3 runs from the conserved cysteine through the conserved F or W. D genes are given only for firm matches. Expanded clones get a size class; other rows say once, few or many, or leave the size out.

>many|TRBV6-1|TRBJ1-2|NA
TGTGCCAGCAGTTTACCAGGGACCTATGGCTACACCTTC
CASSLPGTYGYTF
>NA|TRBV7-6|TRBJ2-5|TRBD1
TGTGCCAGCAGCTCACGCCCCAGAACCGGGACAGGGGGACCAGAGACCCAGTACTTC
CASSSRPRTGTGGPETQYF
>many|TRBV30|TRBJ2-7|TRBD1
TGTGCCTGTATTAATCCCGGGACAGGCTACGAGCAGTACTTC
CACINPGTGYEQYF
>many|TRBV24-1|TRBJ2-1|TRBD2
TGTGCCACCAGTGATCCGGGACTAGCGGGAGGGAGCTCCTACAATGAGCAGTTCTTC
CATSDPGLAGGSSYNEQFF
>many|TRBV7-2|TRBJ2-5|NA
TGTGCCAGCAGACAAGGGAGCGGAGAGACCCAGTACTTC
CASRQGSGETQYF
>NA|TRBV7-5|TRBJ1-1|NA
NA
CTSVPAVTRDRAQAGKYTEAFF
>many|TRBV19|TRBJ2-7|TRBD1
TGTGCCAGTAGTATCCAGACAGGGAGCTCCTACGAGCAGTACTTC
CASSIQTGSSYEQYF
>many|TRBV7-3|TRBJ1-1|NA
TGTGCCAGCAGCTTACGCGGAGATATGAACACTGAAGCTTTCTTT
CASSLRGDMNTEAFF
>many|TRBV2|TRBJ2-3|NA
TGTGCCAGCAGTGTCAGCACAGATACGCAGTATTTT
CASSVSTDTQYF
>NA|TRBV30|TRBJ2-7|NA
TGTGCCTGGAGTGCCGGAGCTGAGAACTACGAGCAGTACTTC
CAWSAGAENYEQYF
>NA|TRBV11-2|TRBJ2-7|NA
TGTGCCAGCAGCCAGCCTCTGGGGCTAGAGGGGGGATACGAGCAGTACTTC
CASSQPLGLEGGYEQYF
>NA|TRBV9|TRBJ2-1|NA
TGTGCCAGCAGCGTAGGATCGGGCAGACGAAGCGGGGAGCAGTTCTTC
CASSVGSGRRSGEQFF
>many|TRBV7-2|TRBJ2-7|NA
TGTGCCAGCAGCTTAAACCCCGGGGGGCTCTCCTACGAGCAGTACTTC
CASSLNPGGLSYEQYF
>few|TRBV28|TRBJ2-7|NA
TGTGCCAGATTCCGTCGGTCTTCATACGAGCAGTACTTC
CARFRRSSYEQYF
>many|TRBV9|TRBJ2-7|NA
TGTGCCAGCAGCGTGACTAGCTCCTACGAGCAGTACTTC
CASSVTSSYEQYF
>many|TRBV6-1|TRBJ2-2|TRBD2
TGTGCCAGCAGCTTAGCGGGCGGGAACACCGGGGAGCTGTTTTTT
CASSLAGGNTGELFF
>many|TRBV6-5|TRBJ1-6|NA
TGTGCCAGCAGTTCCCAGGGTTGGAGGTACTCCTATAATTCACCCCTCCACTTT
CASSSQGWRYSYNSPLHF
>many|TRBV30|TRBJ1-2|TRBD1
TGTGCCTGGAGTGAGACAGGGGGATTAGATGGCTACACCTTC
CAWSETGGLDGYTF
>many|TRBV2|TRBJ2-3|NA
TGTGCCAGCAGGCTAGACATGACAGATACGCAGTATTTT
CASRLDMTDTQYF
>many|TRBV4-3|TRBJ2-7|TRBD2
TGCGCCAGCAGCCAAGGCAGGACTAGCGGGAACGAGCAGTACTTC
CASSQGRTSGNEQYF